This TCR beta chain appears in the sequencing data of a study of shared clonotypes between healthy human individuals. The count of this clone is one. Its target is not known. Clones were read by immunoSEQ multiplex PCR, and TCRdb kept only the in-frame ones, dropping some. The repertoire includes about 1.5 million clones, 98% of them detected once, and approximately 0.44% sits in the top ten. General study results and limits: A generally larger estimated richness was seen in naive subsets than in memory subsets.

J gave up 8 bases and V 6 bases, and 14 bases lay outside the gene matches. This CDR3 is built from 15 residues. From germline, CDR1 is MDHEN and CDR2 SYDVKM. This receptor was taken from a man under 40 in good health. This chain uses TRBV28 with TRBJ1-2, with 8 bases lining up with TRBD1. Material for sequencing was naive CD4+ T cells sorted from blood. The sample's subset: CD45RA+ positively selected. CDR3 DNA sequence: TGTGCCAGCAGCAGCTCGGGACAGGTCCCGGAGGGCTACACCTTC. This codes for CASSSSGQVPEGYTF.